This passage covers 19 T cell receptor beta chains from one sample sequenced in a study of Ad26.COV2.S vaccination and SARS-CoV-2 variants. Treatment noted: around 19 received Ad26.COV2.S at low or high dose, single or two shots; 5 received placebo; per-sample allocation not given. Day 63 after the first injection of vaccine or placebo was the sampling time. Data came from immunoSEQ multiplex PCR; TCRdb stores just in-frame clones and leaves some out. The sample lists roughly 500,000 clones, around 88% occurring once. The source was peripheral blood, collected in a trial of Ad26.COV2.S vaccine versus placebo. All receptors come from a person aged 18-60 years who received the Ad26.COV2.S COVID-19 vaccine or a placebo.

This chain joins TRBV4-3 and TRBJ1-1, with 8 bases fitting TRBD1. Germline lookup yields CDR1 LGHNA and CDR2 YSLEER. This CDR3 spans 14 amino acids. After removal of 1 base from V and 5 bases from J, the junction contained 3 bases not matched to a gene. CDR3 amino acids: CASSQVRGRTEAFF. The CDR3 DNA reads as TGCGCCAGCAGCCAAGTCAGGGGGCGGACTGAAGCTTTCTTT.

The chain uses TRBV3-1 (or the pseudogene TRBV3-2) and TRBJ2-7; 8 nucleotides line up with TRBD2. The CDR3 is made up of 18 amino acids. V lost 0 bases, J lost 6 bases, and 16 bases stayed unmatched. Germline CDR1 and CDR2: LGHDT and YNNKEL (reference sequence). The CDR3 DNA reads TGTGCCAGCAGCCAAGATATCCACCGGCTTAGCGGGGCGCCCGAGCAGTACTTC. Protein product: CASSQDIHRLSGAPEQYF.

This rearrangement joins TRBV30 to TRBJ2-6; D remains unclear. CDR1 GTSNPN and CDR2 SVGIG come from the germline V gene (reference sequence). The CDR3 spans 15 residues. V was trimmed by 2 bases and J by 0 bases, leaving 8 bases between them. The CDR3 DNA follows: TGTGCCTGGAGTCCAAGCATCTCTGGGGCCAACGTCCTGACTTTC. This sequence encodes CAWSPSISGANVLTF.

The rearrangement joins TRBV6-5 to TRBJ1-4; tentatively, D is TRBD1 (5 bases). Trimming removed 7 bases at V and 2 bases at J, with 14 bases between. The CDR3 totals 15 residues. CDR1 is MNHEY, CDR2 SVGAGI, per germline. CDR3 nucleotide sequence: TGTGCCAGCATCAATGGCAGGGTGACTAATGAAAAACTGTTTTTT. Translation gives CASINGRVTNEKLFF.

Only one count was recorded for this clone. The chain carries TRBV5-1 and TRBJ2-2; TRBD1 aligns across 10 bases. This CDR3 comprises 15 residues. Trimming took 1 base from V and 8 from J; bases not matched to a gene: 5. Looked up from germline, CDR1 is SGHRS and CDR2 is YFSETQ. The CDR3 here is CASSLSGQGLGELFF. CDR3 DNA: TGCGCCAGCAGCTTGTCGGGACAGGGGCTTGGGGAGCTGTTTTTT.

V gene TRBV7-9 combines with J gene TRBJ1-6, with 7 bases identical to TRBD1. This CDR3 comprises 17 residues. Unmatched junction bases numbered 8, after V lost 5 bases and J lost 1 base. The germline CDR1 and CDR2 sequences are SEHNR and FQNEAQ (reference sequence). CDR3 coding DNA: TGTGCCAGCAGCCAAACAGGGGACCCTTCCTATAATTCACCCCTCCACTTT. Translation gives CASSQTGDPSYNSPLHF.

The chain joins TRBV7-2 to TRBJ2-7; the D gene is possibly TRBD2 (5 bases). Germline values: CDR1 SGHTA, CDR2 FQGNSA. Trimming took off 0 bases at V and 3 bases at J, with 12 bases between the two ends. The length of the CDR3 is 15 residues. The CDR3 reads CASSLAFGVLYEQYF. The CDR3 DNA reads TGTGCCAGCAGCTTAGCGTTCGGGGTTCTCTACGAGCAGTACTTC.

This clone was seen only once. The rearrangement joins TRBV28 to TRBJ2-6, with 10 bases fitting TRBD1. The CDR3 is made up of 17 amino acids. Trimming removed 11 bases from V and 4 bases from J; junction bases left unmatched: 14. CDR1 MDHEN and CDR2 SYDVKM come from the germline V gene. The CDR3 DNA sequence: TGTGCCTCCCTAGGAAGGGACAGGGGTGCCGGGGCCAACGTCCTGACTTTC. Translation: CASLGRDRGAGANVLTF.

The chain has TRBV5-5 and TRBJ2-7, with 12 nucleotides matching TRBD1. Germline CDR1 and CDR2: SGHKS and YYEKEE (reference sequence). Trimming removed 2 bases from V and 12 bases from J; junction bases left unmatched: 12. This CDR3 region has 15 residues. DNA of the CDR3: TGTGCCAGCAGCTTTTCCGGGACAGGGGGCACCGTCTTGTACTTC. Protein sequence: CASSFSGTGGTVLYF.

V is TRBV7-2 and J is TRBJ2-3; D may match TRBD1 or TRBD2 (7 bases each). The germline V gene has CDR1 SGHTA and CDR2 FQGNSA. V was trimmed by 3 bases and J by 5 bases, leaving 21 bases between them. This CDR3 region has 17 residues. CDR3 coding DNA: TGTGCCAGCAGCTTCCGGAACAGGGGAGGGGGAGGAGATACGCAGTATTTT. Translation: CASSFRNRGGGGDTQYF. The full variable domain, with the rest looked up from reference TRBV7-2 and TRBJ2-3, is GAGVSQSPSNKVTEKGKDVELRCDPISGHTALYWYRQSLGQGLEFLIYFQGNSAPDKSGLPSDRFSAERTGGSVSTLTIQRTQQEDSAVYLCASSFRNRGGGGDTQYFGPGTRLTVL.

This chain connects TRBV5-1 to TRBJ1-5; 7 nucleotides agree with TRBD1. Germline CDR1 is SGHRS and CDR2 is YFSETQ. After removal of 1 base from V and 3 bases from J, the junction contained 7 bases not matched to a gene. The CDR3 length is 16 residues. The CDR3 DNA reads TGCGCCAGCAGCTTGCAACCGGGACAGCCCAATCAGCCCCAGCATTTT. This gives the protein CASSLQPGQPNQPQHF.

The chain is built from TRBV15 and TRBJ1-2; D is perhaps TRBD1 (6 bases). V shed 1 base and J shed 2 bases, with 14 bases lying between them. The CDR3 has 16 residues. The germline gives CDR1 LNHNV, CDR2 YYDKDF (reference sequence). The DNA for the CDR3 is TGTGCCACCAGCAGAGCCGGGACAACCACCAACTATGGCTACACCTTC. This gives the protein CATSRAGTTTNYGYTF.

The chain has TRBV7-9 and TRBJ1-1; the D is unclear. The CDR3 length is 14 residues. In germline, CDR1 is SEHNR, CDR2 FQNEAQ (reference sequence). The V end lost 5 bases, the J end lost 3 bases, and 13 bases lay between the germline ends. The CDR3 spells CASSKRPGDTEAFF. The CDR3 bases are TGTGCCAGCAGCAAACGCCCCGGGGACACTGAAGCTTTCTTT.

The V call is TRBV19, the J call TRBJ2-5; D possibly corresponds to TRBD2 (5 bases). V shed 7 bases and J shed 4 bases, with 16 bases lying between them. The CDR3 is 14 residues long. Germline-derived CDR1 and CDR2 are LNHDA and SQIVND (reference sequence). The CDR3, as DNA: TGTGCCAGTACCCAGGCGAGCGGAAGAGAGACCCAGTACTTC. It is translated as CASTQASGRETQYF.

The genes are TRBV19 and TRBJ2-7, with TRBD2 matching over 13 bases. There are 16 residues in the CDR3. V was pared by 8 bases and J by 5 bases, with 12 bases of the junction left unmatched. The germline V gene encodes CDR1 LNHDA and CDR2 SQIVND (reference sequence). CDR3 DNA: TGTGCCAGTCGAAAACTAGCGGGAGGGCCCTCTGACGAGCAGTACTTC. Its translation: CASRKLAGGPSDEQYF.

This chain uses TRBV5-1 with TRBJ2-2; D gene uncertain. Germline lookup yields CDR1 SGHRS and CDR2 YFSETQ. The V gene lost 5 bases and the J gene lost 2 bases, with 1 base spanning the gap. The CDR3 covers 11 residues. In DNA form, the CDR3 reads TGCGCCAGCAGAAACACCGGGGAGCTGTTTTTT. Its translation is CASRNTGELFF.

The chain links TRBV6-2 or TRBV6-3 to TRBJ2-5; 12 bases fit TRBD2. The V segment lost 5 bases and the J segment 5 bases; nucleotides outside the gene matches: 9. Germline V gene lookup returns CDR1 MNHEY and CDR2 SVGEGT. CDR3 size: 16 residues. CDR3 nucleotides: TGTGCCAGCAGTGGCCGGACTAGCGGGGACGGTGAGACCCAGTACTTC. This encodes CASSGRTSGDGETQYF.

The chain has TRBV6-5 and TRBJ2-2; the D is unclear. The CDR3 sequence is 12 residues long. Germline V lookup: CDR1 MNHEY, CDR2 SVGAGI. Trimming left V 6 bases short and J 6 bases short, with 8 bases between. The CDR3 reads CASSPPAGELFF. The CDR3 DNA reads TGTGCCAGCAGCCCCCCAGCCGGGGAGCTGTTTTTT.

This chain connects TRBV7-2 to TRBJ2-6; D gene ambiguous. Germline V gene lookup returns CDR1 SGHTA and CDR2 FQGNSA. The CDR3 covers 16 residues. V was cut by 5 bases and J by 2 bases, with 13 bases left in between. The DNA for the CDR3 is TGTGCCAGCAGCGCCCCGAGTTTGCCTGGGGCCAACGTCCTGACTTTC. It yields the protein CASSAPSLPGANVLTF. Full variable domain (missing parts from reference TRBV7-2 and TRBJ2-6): GAGVSQSPSNKVTEKGKDVELRCDPISGHTALYWYRQSLGQGLEFLIYFQGNSAPDKSGLPSDRFSAERTGGSVSTLTIQRTQQEDSAVYLCASSAPSLPGANVLTFGAGSRLTVL.